This T cell receptor (beta chain) derives from a study of T-cell memory formation after mild COVID-19. General observations from the study: Memory cells collected pre-infection included some clones that later responded, suggesting cross-reactive memory joined. Day 15 to 85 contracting clones showed balanced CD4/CD8; day 15 to 37 expanders favored CD4+. Of the contracting clones, CD4+ ones lay mainly in CM and EM, and CD8+ ones in EMRA.

TCR alpha and TCR beta cDNA libraries carrying sample barcodes and UMIs were produced by 5'RACE using constant-segment primers. TCRdb ran MiXCR on the 5' RACE reads and lists one entry per CDR3 protein. The table has 250,000 to 350,000 distinct CDR3 sequences, approximately 19% seen once. Regarding this clonotype: The antigen is undetermined.

The CDR3 spans 15 residues. V lost 0 bases, J lost 6 bases, and 6 bases stayed unmatched. Looked up from germline, CDR1 is LNHNV and CDR2 is YYDKDF (reference sequence). The specimen sequenced was PBMCs or a T cell subset sorted from them (not recorded which). The receptor's source is a man aged 18 to 30 who had mild COVID-19 (a few samples of this study predate the infection). Cell type and time point are not known. The chain uses TRBV15 and TRBJ2-3; 7 nucleotides align to TRBD2. The CDR3 here is CATSREGTTSDTQYF. For the CDR3, the DNA is TGTGCCACCAGCAGAGAAGGGACTACATCTGATACGCAGTATTTT.